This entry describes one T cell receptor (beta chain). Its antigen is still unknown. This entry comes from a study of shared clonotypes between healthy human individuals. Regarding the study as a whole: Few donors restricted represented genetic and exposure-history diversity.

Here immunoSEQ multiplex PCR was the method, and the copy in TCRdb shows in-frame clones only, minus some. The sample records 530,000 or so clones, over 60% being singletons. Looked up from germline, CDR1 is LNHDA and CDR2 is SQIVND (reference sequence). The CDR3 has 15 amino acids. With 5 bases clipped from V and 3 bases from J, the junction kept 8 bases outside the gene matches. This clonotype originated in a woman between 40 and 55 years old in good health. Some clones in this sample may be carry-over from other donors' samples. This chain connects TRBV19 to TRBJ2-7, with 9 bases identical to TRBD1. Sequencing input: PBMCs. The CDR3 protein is CASSEPGTGFYEQYF. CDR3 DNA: TGTGCCAGTAGTGAACCCGGGACAGGGTTCTACGAGCAGTACTTC.